The source of this TCR beta chain is a study of T cells after somatic rescue of genetic block. V lost 4 bases and J 4 bases, leaving 16 bases between the germline ends. CDR1 and CDR2 from the germline V gene are LGHNA and YSLEER. CDR3 size: 15 residues. Clones were read by immunoSEQ multiplex PCR, and TCRdb kept only the in-frame ones, dropping some. Here the sample spans some 90,000 clones, over 80% being singletons. The sequence was collected from a woman under 30. This rearrangement joins TRBV4-3 to TRBJ2-5; D possibly uses TRBD1 or TRBD2 (5 bases each). The sequenced sample consisted of peripheral blood mononuclear cells (PBMCs). As DNA, the CDR3 is TGCGCCAGCAGCCTGGGACCAAATGGGGGAGAGACCCAGTACTTC. Translation gives CASSLGPNGGETQYF.